The 10 T cell receptor beta chains presented below share a single source sample, sequenced in a study of T cell repertoires in cytomegalovirus infection. TCRdb used MiXCR to reprocess the reads, holding one entry per CDR3 protein. The sample contains fewer than 200,000 distinct CDR3 sequences, roughly 20% of which appear only once. The sample consisted of PBMCs. The source is a human donor in good health (CMV status not recorded). Some clones in this sample may be carry-over from other donors' samples.

This clonotype was counted many times. The J gene is TRBJ1-3, the V gene TRBV7-8, with TRBD1 as a possible D gene (5 bases). This CDR3 spans 16 amino acids. With 3 bases removed from V and 0 bases from J, the gap between germline ends came to 12 bases. Germline CDR1 SGHVS, CDR2 FQNEAQ. DNA of the CDR3: TGTGCCAGCAGCTTGCCGGGACTGCTCTCTGGAAACACCATATATTTT. It specifies CASSLPGLLSGNTIYF.

The chain joins TRBV11-3 to TRBJ2-5, with no clear D. The CDR3 consists of 12 residues. Germline V gene lookup returns CDR1 SGHNT and CDR2 YENEEA. Trimming shortened V by 0 bases and J by 8 bases, and 7 bases separated the two germline ends. Here the CDR3 DNA reads TGTGCCAGCAGCTTAGAAGTGGATACCCAGTACTTC. This codes for CASSLEVDTQYF. The entire variable domain, with the rest obtained from reference TRBV11-3 and TRBJ2-5, is as follows: EAGVVQSPRYKIIEKKQPVAFWCNPISGHNTLYWYLQNLGQGPELLIRYENEEAVDDSQLPKDRFSAERLKGVDSTLKIQPAELGDSAVYLCASSLEVDTQYFGPGTRLLVL.

This clonotype showed up many times. V gene TRBV7-8 combines with J gene TRBJ1-1, with a possible D match to TRBD1 (6 bases). Trimming shortened V by 2 bases and J by 3 bases, and 13 bases separated the two germline ends. This CDR3 has 15 amino acids. Germline V CDR1 and CDR2: SGHVS, FQNEAQ. In nucleotides, the CDR3 is TGTGCCAGCAGCTTACCTAGGAGGGGGGACACTGAAGCTTTCTTT. It yields the protein CASSLPRRGDTEAFF.

This clonotype was found many times. The CDR3 sequence is CASSFPVSGTDHYEQYF. CDR3 sequence (DNA): TGTGCCAGCAGTTTCCCCGTATCCGGGACCGATCACTACGAGCAGTACTTC. The rearrangement uses TRBV28 and TRBJ2-7; D is perhaps TRBD1 or TRBD2 (5 bases each). Germline V gene data show CDR1 as MDHEN and CDR2 as SYDVKM. The ends were cut back, 3 bases at V and 3 bases at J, with 21 bases in the middle. The length of the CDR3 is 17 residues.

This clonotype was detected many times. This chain uses TRBV19 with TRBJ2-5; 10 bases map to TRBD2. The ends lost 1 base at V and 3 bases at J; junction bases unmatched: 5. This CDR3 contains 16 residues. Germline V gives CDR1 LNHDA, CDR2 SQIVND (reference sequence). CDR3 nucleotides: TGTGCCAGTAGTATAGTTCCTCTAGCGGGGGAAGAGACCCAGTACTTC. Its protein is CASSIVPLAGEETQYF.

This CDR3 reads CASSSQRASYRGYEQYF. The CDR3 DNA follows: TGTGCCAGCAGCTCTCAGCGGGCAAGCTACCGGGGCTACGAGCAGTACTTC. The chain links TRBV7-9 to TRBJ2-7; possible D gene TRBD2, 6 bases. Trimming stripped 4 bases from V and 3 bases from J, with 22 bases between. The length of the CDR3 is 17 residues. Germline loops: CDR1 SEHNR, CDR2 FQNEAQ (reference sequence).

The CDR3 sequence is CASSYSSVIAGFPDTQYF. CDR3 bases: TGTGCCAGCAGTTACTCGAGCGTGATAGCGGGTTTCCCAGATACGCAGTATTTT. This rearrangement joins TRBV6-5 to TRBJ2-3; 7 bases line up with TRBD2. J lost 4 bases, V lost 0 bases, and 13 bases had no gene match. The CDR3 spans 18 residues. Germline CDR1 is MNHEY and CDR2 is SVGAGI.

The J gene is TRBJ1-1, the V gene TRBV5-5; 7 bases align to TRBD1. The CDR3 is made up of 15 amino acids. Germline V gene sequence: CDR1 SGHKS, CDR2 YYEKEE (reference sequence). The J segment lost 0 bases and the V segment lost 7 bases, leaving 9 bases of the junction unmatched. CDR3 DNA: TGTGCCAGCCGAGACAGGGCCTATATGAACACTGAAGCTTTCTTT. Its translation: CASRDRAYMNTEAFF.

This clonotype was counted only a few times. The chain employs TRBV7-3 and TRBJ2-6, with D uncertain. V was shortened by 1 base and J by 0 bases, with 4 bases between the two germline ends. The CDR3 contains 15 residues. Germline V gene lookup returns CDR1 SGHTA and CDR2 FQGTGA. The CDR3 reads CASSLIHSGANVLTF. CDR3 in DNA: TGTGCCAGCAGCTTAATCCACTCTGGGGCCAACGTCCTGACTTTC.

This clonotype has just one count. This chain connects TRBV28 to TRBJ2-3; D unresolved. The V end was cut by 11 bases, the J end by 2 bases, with 17 bases between. Germline lookup yields CDR1 MDHEN and CDR2 SYDVKM. The CDR3 totals 14 residues. The DNA of the CDR3 is TGTGCCGGATCTGGGCAGAGAGACACAGATACGCAGTATTTT. Translated: CAGSGQRDTDTQYF.